The rows below give T cell receptor beta chains drawn from one sample of a study of cytomegalovirus exposure and HLA in healthy donors. Clones were read by immunoSEQ multiplex PCR, and TCRdb kept only the in-frame ones, dropping some. The sample data list 100,000 to 150,000 clones. The sequencing sample was made of PBMCs. All receptors derive from a man aged 25 to 40 in good health and CMV-seronegative. CDR3s include the opening cysteine and the closing phenylalanine or tryptophan. A D gene is named only where the DNA matches it firmly. The size of a clone is reported for some rows only, either as once, few or many, or as a class for expanded clones.

v_call	j_call	clone_size	d_call	cdr3_nt	cdr3_aa
TRBV2	TRBJ1-2	NA	NA	TGTGCCAGCAGCCTTAACTATGGCTACACCTTC	CASSLNYGYTF
TRBV5-1	TRBJ1-6	NA	TRBD1	TGCGCCAGCAGCTCCGGACAGGGGGCTAAAAATTCACCCCTCCACTTT	CASSSGQGAKNSPLHF
TRBV5-6	TRBJ2-7	NA	NA	TGTGCCAGCAGCGGTTTCCGGGACACGCGCTACGAGCAGTACTTC	CASSGFRDTRYEQYF
TRBV6-1	TRBJ2-1	NA	NA	TGTGCCAGCAGTTTCGGACTCCCGTCCAGAGGTGGGCAGTTCTTC	CASSFGLPSRGGQFF
TRBV6-1	TRBJ2-7	NA	TRBD2	TGTGCCAGCAGTGAAGTGGGCGGCGGGAGTTTTCGCCCCTACGAGCAGTACTTC	CASSEVGGGSFRPYEQYF
TRBV5-6	TRBJ1-1	NA	NA	TGTGCCAGCAGCTTGGGCAGGGGCACTGAAGCTTTCTTT	CASSLGRGTEAFF
TRBV5-1	TRBJ1-1	NA	NA	TGCGCCAGCAGCTTGGGGGGGGAGAACACTGAAGCTTTCTTT	CASSLGGENTEAFF
TRBV18	TRBJ2-5	NA	TRBD1	TGTGCCAGCTCACCCTCCCAGGGGGCGAGAGAGACCCAGTACTTC	CASSPSQGARETQYF
TRBV7-2	TRBJ2-6	NA	TRBD1	TGTGCCAGCAGCTCAGGACAGGGGGCAGGGGCCAACGTCCTGACTTTC	CASSSGQGAGANVLTF
TRBV27	TRBJ1-6	NA	NA	TGTGCCAGCAGTTTATTTTCAGGGCCCTCCTATAATTCACCCCTCCACTTT	CASSLFSGPSYNSPLHF
TRBV11-1	TRBJ2-1	NA	TRBD1	TGTGCCAGCTTCCGGGACAGGGGAGTAAGCTCCTACAATGAGCAGTTCTTC	CASFRDRGVSSYNEQFF
TRBV18	TRBJ1-1	NA	TRBD1	TGTGCCAGCTCACCCGACCTCGACAGGGAGGCCACTGAAGCTTTCTTT	CASSPDLDREATEAFF
TRBV15	TRBJ1-5	NA	NA	TGTGCCACCAGCAGACCCCTTCGACAGGACAATCAGCCCCAGCATTTT	CATSRPLRQDNQPQHF
TRBV10-1	TRBJ2-1	NA	TRBD2	TGCGCCAGCAGCCTACTAGCGGGAGCCTACAATGAGCAGTTCTTC	CASSLLAGAYNEQFF
TRBV5-4	TRBJ2-5	NA	TRBD2	TGTGCCAGCACCCGGGAGGGGCGAGAGACCCAGTACTTC	CASTREGRETQYF
TRBV7-6	TRBJ2-1	NA	NA	TGTGCCAGCAGCCGGGGGTTACCGCCCAACAATGAGCAGTTCTTC	CASSRGLPPNNEQFF
TRBV28	TRBJ1-6	NA	TRBD1	TGTGCCAGCAGTTGGCGGACAGGGGGCGATTCACCCCTCCACTTT	CASSWRTGGDSPLHF
TRBV6-5	TRBJ2-7	NA	NA	TGTGCCAGCAGTTCCCTAGGAGCCTACGAGCAGTACTTC	CASSSLGAYEQYF
TRBV10-3	TRBJ1-5	medium-sized	TRBD1	TGTGCCATTCGACAGGGGGCCAATCAGCCCCAGCATTTT	CAIRQGANQPQHF
TRBV5-1	TRBJ2-1	NA	TRBD2	TGCGCCAGCAGCTTCCCCGGGACTACTGGCTCCTACAATGAGCAGTTCTTC	CASSFPGTTGSYNEQFF
TRBV11-2	TRBJ2-1	NA	NA	TGTGCCAGCAACTCAGGGGTCAACTACAATGAGCAGTTCTTC	CASNSGVNYNEQFF
TRBV7-9	TRBJ1-2	NA	NA	TGTGCCAGCAGCTCCGGAGGAGGGGTGAGCTATGGCTACACCTTC	CASSSGGGVSYGYTF
TRBV29-1	TRBJ2-7	NA	TRBD2	TGCAGCGTTATAGCGGGAGGGCCGTACGAGCAGTACTTC	CSVIAGGPYEQYF
TRBV9	TRBJ2-3	NA	TRBD1	TGTGCCAGCAGCGTGGGACAGGTGGCAGATACGCAGTATTTT	CASSVGQVADTQYF
TRBV28	TRBJ1-1	NA	NA	TGTGCCAGCAGACCCATGGGAGGGCTGCGCACTGAAGCTTTCTTT	CASRPMGGLRTEAFF
TRBV29-1	TRBJ1-1	NA	NA	TGCAGCACCTTGGAGCCGGGCACTGAAGCTTTCTTT	CSTLEPGTEAFF
TRBV5-1	TRBJ2-7	NA	NA	TGCGCCAGCAGCCTCACAGTCTACTCCTACGAGCAGTACTTC	CASSLTVYSYEQYF
TRBV27	TRBJ1-1	NA	TRBD1	TGTGCCAGCAGTTTGCGGGCAGGGGGCGAAAACACTGAAGCTTTCTTT	CASSLRAGGENTEAFF